What follows are 7 T cell receptor beta chains derived from one specimen sequenced in a study of cytomegalovirus exposure and HLA in healthy donors. The PCR employed 60 Vbeta primers together with 13 Jbeta primers. Repertoires were generated with immunoSEQ multiplex PCR, while TCRdb's copy carries only in-frame clones and drops some. The sample lists about 98,000 clones, 60% to 85% occurring once. Sequencing was carried out using PBMCs. The origin of the receptors is a man aged 60 to 75 in good health and CMV-seropositive.

The rearrangement uses TRBV7-9 and TRBJ1-3, with unresolved D. CDR3 length: 14 residues. V was cut by 8 bases and J by 0 bases, with 11 bases left in between. CDR1 and CDR2 (germline): SEHNR, FQNEAQ (reference sequence). The CDR3 loop reads CASGEGYSGNTIYF. For the CDR3, the DNA is TGTGCCAGCGGTGAGGGCTACTCTGGAAACACCATATATTTT.

This clone was recorded a few times. This chain joins TRBV5-1 and TRBJ1-1; 8 bases agree with TRBD1. Per germline, CDR1 SGHRS and CDR2 YFSETQ. This CDR3 is 13 amino acids long. The V and J ends lost 6 bases and 2 bases, in that order; junction bases with no gene match: 3. Here the CDR3 DNA reads TGCGCCAGCACGACAGGGGACAACACTGAAGCTTTCTTT. This translates into CASTTGDNTEAFF.

This clone was seen just once. The chain joins TRBV7-6 to TRBJ2-3; a possible D gene is TRBD2 (7 bases). Germline V gives CDR1 SGHVS, CDR2 FNYEAQ. The CDR3 is 18 residues long. The V and J ends lost 1 base and 2 bases respectively, with 19 bases between them. The CDR3 DNA reads as TGTGCCAGCAGCTTAGGGCCGGGGGCGGGGGCAATCACAGATACGCAGTATTTT. Its translation is CASSLGPGAGAITDTQYF.

This chain uses TRBV28 with TRBJ1-4; D gene unclear. CDR1 and CDR2 (germline): MDHEN, SYDVKM. The CDR3 consists of 14 residues. The V end was cut by 5 bases, the J end by 11 bases, with 18 bases between. The CDR3 region has the DNA TGTGCCAGCAGTGGTTCTGGGGTTAGGGAGAAACTGTTTTTT. Its translation is CASSGSGVREKLFF. Combining the CDR3 with reference TRBV28 and TRBJ1-4 gives the whole variable domain DVKVTQSSRYLVKRTGEKVFLECVQDMDHENMFWYRQDPGLGLRLIYFSYDVKMKEKGDIPEGYSVSREKKERFSLILESASTNQTSMYLCASSGSGVREKLFFGSGTQLSVL.

Only one count was recorded for this clone. This chain links TRBV14 with TRBJ1-2, with D perhaps matching TRBD1 (6 bases). The CDR3 length is 17 residues. V lost 1 base, J lost 2 bases, and 17 bases lay in between. CDR1 is SGHDN and CDR2 is FVKESK in the germline V gene. The CDR3 DNA reads TGTGCCAGCAGCCAAGCCGGTCGAAACAGGGACAACTATGGCTACACCTTC. Its translation is CASSQAGRNRDNYGYTF.

This clone showed up many times. The chain has TRBV19 and TRBJ2-1, with 10 bases that match TRBD2. Losses at the gene ends were 5 bases for V and 6 bases for J; bases not matched to a gene: 7. Per the germline V gene, CDR1 is LNHDA and CDR2 is SQIVND (reference sequence). CDR3 size: 15 residues. CDR3 sequence: CASSLAGGGANEQFF. The DNA for the CDR3 is TGTGCCAGTAGTTTAGCGGGGGGAGGAGCCAATGAGCAGTTCTTC.

This rearrangement joins TRBV14 to TRBJ1-5, with D tentatively TRBD1 (5 bases). CDR3 size: 14 residues. Germline-derived CDR1 and CDR2 are SGHDN and FVKESK. V was cut by 8 bases and J by 14 bases, with 25 bases left in between. The CDR3 DNA reads as TGTGCCAGCCGTTTAGCATGGTCAATCAGGGAAAAGCATTTT. Translated, it gives CASRLAWSIREKHF.